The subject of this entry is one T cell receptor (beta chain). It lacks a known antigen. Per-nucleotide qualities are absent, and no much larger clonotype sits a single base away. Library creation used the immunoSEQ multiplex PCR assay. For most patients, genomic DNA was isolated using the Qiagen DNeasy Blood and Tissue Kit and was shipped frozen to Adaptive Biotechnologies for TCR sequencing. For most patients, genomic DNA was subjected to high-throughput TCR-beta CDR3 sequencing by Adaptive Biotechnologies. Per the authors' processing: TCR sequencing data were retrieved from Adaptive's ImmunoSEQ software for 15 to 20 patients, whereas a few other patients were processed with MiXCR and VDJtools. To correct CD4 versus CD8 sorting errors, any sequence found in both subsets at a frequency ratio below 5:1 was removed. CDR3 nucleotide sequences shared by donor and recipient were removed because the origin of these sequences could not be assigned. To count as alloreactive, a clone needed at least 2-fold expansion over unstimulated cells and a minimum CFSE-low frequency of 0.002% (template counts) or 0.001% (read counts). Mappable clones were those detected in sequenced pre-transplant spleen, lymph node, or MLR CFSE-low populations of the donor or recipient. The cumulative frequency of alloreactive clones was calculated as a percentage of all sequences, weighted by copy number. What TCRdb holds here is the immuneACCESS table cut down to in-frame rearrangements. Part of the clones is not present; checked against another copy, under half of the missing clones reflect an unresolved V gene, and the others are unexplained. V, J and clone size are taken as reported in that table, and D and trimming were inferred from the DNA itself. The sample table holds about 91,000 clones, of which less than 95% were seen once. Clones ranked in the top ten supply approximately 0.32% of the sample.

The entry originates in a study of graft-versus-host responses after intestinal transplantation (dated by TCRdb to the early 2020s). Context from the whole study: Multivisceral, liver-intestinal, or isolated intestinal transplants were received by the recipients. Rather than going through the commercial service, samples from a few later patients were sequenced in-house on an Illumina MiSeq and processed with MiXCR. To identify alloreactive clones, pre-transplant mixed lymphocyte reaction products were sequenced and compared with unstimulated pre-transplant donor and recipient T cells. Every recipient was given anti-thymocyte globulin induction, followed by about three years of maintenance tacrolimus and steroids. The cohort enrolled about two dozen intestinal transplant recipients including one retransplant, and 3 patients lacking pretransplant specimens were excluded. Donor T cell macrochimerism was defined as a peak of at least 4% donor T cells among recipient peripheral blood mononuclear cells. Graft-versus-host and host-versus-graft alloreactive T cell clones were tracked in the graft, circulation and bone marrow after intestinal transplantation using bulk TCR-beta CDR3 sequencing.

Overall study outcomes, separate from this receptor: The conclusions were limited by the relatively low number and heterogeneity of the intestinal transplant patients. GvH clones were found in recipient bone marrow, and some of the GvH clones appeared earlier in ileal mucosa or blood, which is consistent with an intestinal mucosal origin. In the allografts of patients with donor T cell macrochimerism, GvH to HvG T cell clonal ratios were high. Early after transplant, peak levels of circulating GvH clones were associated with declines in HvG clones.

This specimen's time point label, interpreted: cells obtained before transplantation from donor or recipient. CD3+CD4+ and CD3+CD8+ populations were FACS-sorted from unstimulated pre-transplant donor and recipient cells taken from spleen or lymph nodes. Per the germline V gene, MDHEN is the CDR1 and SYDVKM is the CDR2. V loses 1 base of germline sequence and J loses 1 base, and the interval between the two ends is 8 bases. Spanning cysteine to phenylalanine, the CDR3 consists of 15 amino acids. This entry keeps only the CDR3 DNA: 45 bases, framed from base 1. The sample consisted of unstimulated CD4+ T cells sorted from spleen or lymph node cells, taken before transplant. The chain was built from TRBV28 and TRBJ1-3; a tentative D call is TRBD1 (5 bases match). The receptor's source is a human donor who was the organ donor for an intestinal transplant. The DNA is TGTGCCAGCAGTTTATATCGGACATCTGGAAACACCATATATTTT. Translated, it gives CASSLYRTSGNTIYF. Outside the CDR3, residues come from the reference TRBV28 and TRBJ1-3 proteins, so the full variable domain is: DVKVTQSSRYLVKRTGEKVFLECVQDMDHENMFWYRQDPGLGLRLIYFSYDVKMKEKGDIPEGYSVSREKKERFSLILESASTNQTSMYLCASSLYRTSGNTIYFGEGSWLTVV.